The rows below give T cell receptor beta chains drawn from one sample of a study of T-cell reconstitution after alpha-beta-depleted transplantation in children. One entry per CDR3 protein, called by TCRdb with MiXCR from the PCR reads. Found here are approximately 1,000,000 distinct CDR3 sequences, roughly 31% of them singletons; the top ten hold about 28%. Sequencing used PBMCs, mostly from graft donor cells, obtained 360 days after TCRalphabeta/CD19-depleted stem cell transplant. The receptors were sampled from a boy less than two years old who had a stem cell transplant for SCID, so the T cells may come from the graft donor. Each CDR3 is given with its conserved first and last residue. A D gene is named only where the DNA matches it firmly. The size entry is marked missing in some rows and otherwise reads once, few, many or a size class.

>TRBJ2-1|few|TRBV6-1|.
TGTGCCAGCAGTGAAAAAGGGAGCTCCTACAATGAGCAGTTCTTC
CASSEKGSSYNEQFF
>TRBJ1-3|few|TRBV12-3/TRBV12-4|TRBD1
TGTGCCAGCAGACCTACAGGGGGAGACACCATATATTTT
CASRPTGGDTIYF
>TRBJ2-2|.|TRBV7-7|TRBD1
TGTGCCAGCAGCTTATATCCCGGGACAGACCCACGTAGCACCGGGGAGCTGTTTTTT
CASSLYPGTDPRSTGELFF
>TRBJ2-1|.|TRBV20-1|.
TGCAGTGCTTCCCCCCTCCCGGTCGGACGGATCGATGAGCAGTTCTTC
CSASPLPVGRIDEQFF
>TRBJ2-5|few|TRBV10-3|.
TGTGCCATCAGTGCCACAAACGGAATACAAGAGACCCAGTACTTC
CAISATNGIQETQYF
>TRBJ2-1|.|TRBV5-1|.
TGCGCCAGCAGCTGGAAGGGGAGCGTTACTGAGCAGTTCTTC
CASSWKGSVTEQFF
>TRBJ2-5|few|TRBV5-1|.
TGCGCCAGCAGCTTAGGATTGGCGCACGCCTTTTGGGAGACCCAGTACTTC
CASSLGLAHAFWETQYF
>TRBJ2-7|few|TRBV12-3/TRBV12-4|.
TGTGCCAGCTCTGGGGACAACTCCTACGAGCAGTACTTC
CASSGDNSYEQYF
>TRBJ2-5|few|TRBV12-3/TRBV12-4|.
TGTGCCAGCAGTTATAGTCCTTCCGAGGAGACCCAGTACTTC
CASSYSPSEETQYF
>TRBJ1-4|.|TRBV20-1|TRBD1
TGCAGTGCTAGACCCAGGGGGAGGGGAGGAGAAAAACTGTTTTTT
CSARPRGRGGEKLFF
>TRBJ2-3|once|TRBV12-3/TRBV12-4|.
TGTGCCAGCAGTCCCGCACTAGCTACAGATACGCAGTATTTT
CASSPALATDTQYF
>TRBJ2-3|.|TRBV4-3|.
TGCGCCAGCAGCCAAGAATCGGGGTCAGATACGCAGTATTTT
CASSQESGSDTQYF
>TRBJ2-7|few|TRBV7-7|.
TGTGCCAGCAGCTTAGGATTGGGCACCGAGCAGTACTTC
CASSLGLGTEQYF
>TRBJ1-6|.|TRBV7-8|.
TGTGCCAGCAGCCTCTGGAAGTACTCCTATAATTCACCCCTCCACTTT
CASSLWKYSYNSPLHF
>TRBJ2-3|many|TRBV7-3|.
TGTGCCAGCAGCCCTACCGGGACAATGAGTTCTAGCACAGATACGCAGTATTTT
CASSPTGTMSSSTDTQYF
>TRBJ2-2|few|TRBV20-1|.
TGCAGTGCTAGAGATCTAGGGGAGCTGTTTTTT
CSARDLGELFF
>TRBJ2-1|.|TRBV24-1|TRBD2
TGTGCCACCAGTGATCCCCCACGGGGGGGTTACAATGAGCAGTTCTTC
CATSDPPRGGYNEQFF
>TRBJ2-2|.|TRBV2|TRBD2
TGTGCCAGCAGTGATAGCGGGGTCGACACCGGGGAGCTGTTTTTT
CASSDSGVDTGELFF
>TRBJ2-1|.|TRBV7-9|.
TGTGCCAGCATGCTCCCGGGGAACAATGAGCAGTTCTTC
CASMLPGNNEQFF
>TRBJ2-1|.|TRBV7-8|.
TGTGCCAGCAGCCGTCTTGACTGGGCAGGGCGCAATGAGCAGTTCTTC
CASSRLDWAGRNEQFF
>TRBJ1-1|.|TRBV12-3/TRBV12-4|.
TGTGCCAGCAGCCCCAGTAAGGGGAACACTGAAGCTTTCTTT
CASSPSKGNTEAFF
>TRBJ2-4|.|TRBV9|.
TGTGCCAGCACCGACGGGACGGAAAACATTCAGTACTTC
CASTDGTENIQYF
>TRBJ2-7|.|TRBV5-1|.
TGCGCCAGCAGCTTGGACTCGGGCTGGGACCTTTCCTACGAGCAGTACTTC
CASSLDSGWDLSYEQYF
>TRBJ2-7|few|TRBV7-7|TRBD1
TGTGCCAGCAGCTCCCTGGACAGGGCCGAGCAGTACTTC
CASSSLDRAEQYF